The T cell receptor beta chain under discussion was sequenced for a study of blood T cell repertoires in COVID-19. The V gene's germline CDR1 is SGHTA and CDR2 FQGTGA. J was trimmed by 0 bases and V by 3 bases; bases with no gene match: 7. The CDR3 is 17 residues long. Allocation to cohorts depended on clinical history reported by the participants. TCRdb's copy holds only in-frame clones and misses some; the assay was immunoSEQ multiplex PCR. Of approximately 200,000 clones in the sample, 75% to 90% were seen once. Sequencing input: PBMCs or T cells enriched from blood (not recorded which). This clonotype originated in a woman aged 25-40 years who had been exposed to COVID-19. The rearrangement links TRBV7-3 to TRBJ2-3; the match to TRBD2 covers 9 bases. The CDR3 coding sequence is TGTGCCAGCAGCTTGCGGCCTAGCGGGACCAGCACAGATACGCAGTATTTT. Protein: CASSLRPSGTSTDTQYF.